This T cell receptor (beta chain) was profiled in a study of T cells after posttransplantation cyclophosphamide. Study-wide points: After PTCy, TRB diversity resembled that of CNI/methotrexate controls. TRB overlap between skin or GI tissue T cells and blood was limited. Later blood repertoires were often dominated by clones from the donor CD8+ memory compartment.

Measured with immunoSEQ multiplex PCR; TCRdb has only the in-frame clones, and not every one. This table has about 10,000 clones, approximately 80% appearing once. Treatment was busulfan-fludarabine conditioning, a marrow graft, and cyclophosphamide on days +3 and +4. Turning to this clone: The antigen remains unidentified.

CDR1 SGHAT and CDR2 FQNNGV come from the germline V gene. V lost 5 bases to trimming and J lost 8 bases, with 16 bases between them. The CDR3 contains 15 residues. This TCR was sampled from a female patient aged 40-49 years who received an allogeneic stem cell transplant from a related donor, was CMV-positive, and had no GVHD. T cells may partly derive from the graft donor. Specimen: PBMCs, collected 1,900 to 2,000 days after a stem cell transplant with posttransplant cyclophosphamide. The chain is built from TRBV11-2 and TRBJ1-6; D uncertain. CDR3 residues: CASSIYDAGYSPLHF. The CDR3, as DNA: TGTGCCAGCAGCATCTACGACGCGGGATATTCACCCCTCCACTTT.